This is a list of T cell receptor beta chains from one sample in a study of human T cells and chemical hapten exposure. MiXCR, applied by TCRdb to the RACE reads, yields one record per CDR3 protein. This sample has roughly 160,000 distinct CDR3 sequences; roughly 15% occur once, and the top ten carry 1.5% to 2%. The source was whole blood, collected in connection with sensitization to the hapten diphenylcyclopropenone (DPC). The receptors here all came from a woman in her thirties with alopecia areata. Some clones in this sample may be carry-over from other donors' samples. CDR3s include the opening cysteine and the closing phenylalanine or tryptophan.

cdr3_aa v_call cdr3_length
CSARDRGYNEQFF TRBV20-1 13
CASSGPGVQPQHF TRBV6-6 13
CASSVGADTQYF TRBV28 12
CAIMTGPGDTQYF TRBV10-3 13
CASSLVASGFSADTQYF TRBV5-1 17
CSAQRESYEQYF TRBV20-1 12
CASSPFGTELADTQYF TRBV18 16
CAWNRDTNEKLFF TRBV30 13
CASSSSGRTDTQYF TRBV27 14
CASSPSDRILNQPQHF TRBV18 16
CASKGNTGELFF TRBV12-3/TRBV12-4 12
CASKSDREGYTF TRBV28 12
CASSITTPLYNEQFF TRBV28 15
CASSLRRLASSNEQFF TRBV5-6 16
CASSLVSTAYEQYF TRBV5-5 14
CASSQVAGRTEAFF TRBV14 14
CASSDRDIQPQHF TRBV2 13
CASSPQGAADYGYTF TRBV18 15
CASSTNQPQHF TRBV27 11
CSARDAGGRNSPLHF TRBV20-1 15
CASSWDGGSYEQYF TRBV2 14
CASSFQGAGYTF TRBV12-3/TRBV12-4 12
CASGGTLGTDTQYF TRBV28 14
CSVTNTGHLNYGYTF TRBV29-1 15
CSARDPLSLAGYNEQFF TRBV20-1 17
CASKLGGGYTF TRBV6-6 11
CSVEPRGNYGYTF TRBV29-1 13
CASTIRTGFKETQYF TRBV12-3/TRBV12-4 15
CASSQGSPGIPEAFF TRBV4-3 15
CASIGGSGQPQHF TRBV28 13
CSVDGSLSGRATDTQYF TRBV29-1 17
CASSYSWDTDTQYF TRBV6-6 14
CASSLLDRDNQPQHF TRBV28 15
CASSGRGIYGYTF TRBV3-1 13